This T cell receptor (beta chain) came from a study of tumor T cells in aggressive B-cell lymphoma. The method was immunoSEQ multiplex PCR; TCRdb's version includes in-frame clones alone and lacks a portion of them. The sample has thousands of clones; about nine tenths are singletons. Germline CDR1 is SGHAT and CDR2 is FQNNGV. The CDR3 has 15 residues. V lost 5 bases and J lost 9; bases outside the gene matches: 4. The receptor was derived from an adult with diffuse large B cell lymphoma. The sample consisted of tumor tissue. The V and J genes are TRBV11-2 and TRBJ2-1; 16 bases map to TRBD2. CDR3 nucleotides: TGTGCCAGCAGCCTGGGACTAGCGGGAGGGAGTGAGCAGTTCTTC. Protein sequence: CASSLGLAGGSEQFF.